This record concerns one T cell receptor beta chain sequence. Its antigen is not yet known. Base qualities are not recorded, but no much larger clone differs from it by a single base. Using a mixed TRB-A/B primer pool, multiplex touch-down PCR amplified rearranged TRB sequences covering the V, D and J segments. Illumina adapters and sample indices were attached to the amplicons in two consecutive PCR reactions using Phusion HS II polymerase. Amplicons were gel-purified using the NucleoSpin Gel and PCR Clean-up kit and were subsequently checked with Qubit and an Agilent 2100 Bioanalyzer. The libraries were sequenced on an Illumina MiSeq with 600-cycle, single-indexed, paired-end runs. Per the authors' processing: Processing of the TRB sequences was carried out with MiXCR versions 2.12 and 3.0.5. Each unique CDR3 nucleotide sequence counted as one clone, and only productive sequences with at least two reads were retained. Repertoire metrics included Shannon diversity, evenness, clonality (one minus evenness), and alpha-parameterized diversity profiles from alpha 0 to 5. Generation probabilities of clones in paired pre- and post-chemotherapy samples were computed with the IGoR algorithm. Through fastp at Q25 and MiXCR, TCRdb rebuilt clones from the public reads, retaining in-frame beta chains. For every CDR3 protein sequence, its rows merge into one entry that carries the most common genes and DNA. In this record, the V and J calls reflect TCRdb's handling and not the investigators' own analysis. The sample table holds about 11,000 distinct CDR3 sequences, of which less than 55% were seen once. The ten largest clones add up to over 7% of the sample.

These data belong to a study of T cell repertoires in aging, cancer and after chemotherapy (dated by TCRdb to the late 2010s). Regarding the research as a whole: Six donor age groups were covered, ranging from 30 or younger up to 70 or older, and each group contained at least three individuals. Roughly 9 million TCR reads were contained in the full dataset. Healthy donor control TCR repertoires were recorded over several months to years and showed clear clonal overlap across re-sampling. Alongside fewer than 100 healthy donors serving as a reference group, the cohort included some 210 cancer patients, of whom roughly 92 had hematological cancers and fewer than 130 had solid cancers. To look at immunoaging and at how T cells reconstitute after chemotherapy, the study profiled TCR beta repertoires in peripheral blood from both healthy donors and cancer patients. Overall results and qualifications from the work: In both cancer cohorts, median generation probability rose over the chemotherapy interval, which suggests that the repertoire was reconstituted through rebound thymic output. According to the authors, the repertoire data do not allow conclusions to be drawn about immunological memory after chemotherapy. Untreated patients with hematological or solid cancers showed significantly lower blood TCR diversity and higher clonality than age-matched healthy donors. In healthy donors, the drop in TCR diversity with age came mainly from a loss of richness, whereas in cancer patients a loss of evenness also played a part.

TCR beta rearrangements were amplified from genomic DNA extracted from peripheral blood rather than from sorted cells or RNA. Looking up the germline V gene yields CDR1 SQVTM and CDR2 ANQGSEA. There are 13 amino acids in the CDR3, from cysteine to phenylalanine inclusive. The kept DNA is CDR3 alone, 39 bases in frame from the first base. The V end gives up 7 bases and the J end 2 bases, leaving 5 bases in the junction not matched to a gene. This receptor was identified in a human donor in good health. The V gene is TRBV29-1 and the J gene is TRBJ1-1; TRBD1 lines up with 9 middle nucleotides. Material: blood. The CDR3 protein: CSGATGGNTEAFF. At the DNA level, the sequence is TGCAGCGGGGCGACAGGGGGTAACACTGAAGCTTTCTTT. The full variable domain, completed from the reference TRBV29-1 and TRBJ1-1 proteins outside the CDR3, reads SAVISQKPSRDICQRGTSLTIQCQVDSQVTMMFWYRQQPGQSLTLIATANQGSEATYESGFVIDKFPISRPNLTFSTLTVSNMSPEDSSIYLCSGATGGNTEAFFGQGTRLTVV.